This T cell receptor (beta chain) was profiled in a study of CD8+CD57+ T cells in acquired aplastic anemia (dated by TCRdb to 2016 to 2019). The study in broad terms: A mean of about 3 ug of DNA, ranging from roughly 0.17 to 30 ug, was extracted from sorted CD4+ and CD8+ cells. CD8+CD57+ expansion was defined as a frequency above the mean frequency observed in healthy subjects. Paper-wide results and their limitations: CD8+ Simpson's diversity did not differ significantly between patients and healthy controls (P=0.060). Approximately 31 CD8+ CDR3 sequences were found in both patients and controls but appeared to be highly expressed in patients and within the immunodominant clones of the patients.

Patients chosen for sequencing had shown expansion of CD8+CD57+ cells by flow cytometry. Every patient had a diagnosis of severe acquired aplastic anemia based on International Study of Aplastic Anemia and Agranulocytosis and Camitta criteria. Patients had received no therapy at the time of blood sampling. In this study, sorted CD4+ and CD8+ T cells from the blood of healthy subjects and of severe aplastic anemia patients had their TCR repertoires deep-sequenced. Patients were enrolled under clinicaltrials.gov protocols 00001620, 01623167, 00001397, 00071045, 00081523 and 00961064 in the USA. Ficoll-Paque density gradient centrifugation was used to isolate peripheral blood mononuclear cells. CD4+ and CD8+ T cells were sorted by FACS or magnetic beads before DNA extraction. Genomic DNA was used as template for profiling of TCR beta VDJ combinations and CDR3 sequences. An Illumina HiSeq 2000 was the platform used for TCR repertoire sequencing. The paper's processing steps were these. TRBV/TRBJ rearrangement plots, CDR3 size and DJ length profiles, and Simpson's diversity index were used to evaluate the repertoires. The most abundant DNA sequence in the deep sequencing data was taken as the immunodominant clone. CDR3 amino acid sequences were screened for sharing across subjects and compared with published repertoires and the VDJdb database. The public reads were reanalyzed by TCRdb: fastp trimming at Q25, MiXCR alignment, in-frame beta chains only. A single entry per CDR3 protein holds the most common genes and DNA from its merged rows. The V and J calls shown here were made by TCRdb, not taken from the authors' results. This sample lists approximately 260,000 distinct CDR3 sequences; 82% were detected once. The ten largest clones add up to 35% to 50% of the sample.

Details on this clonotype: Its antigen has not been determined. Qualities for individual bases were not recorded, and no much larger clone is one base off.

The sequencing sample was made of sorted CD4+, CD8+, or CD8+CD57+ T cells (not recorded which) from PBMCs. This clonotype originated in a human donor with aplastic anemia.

DNA sequence: TGTGCCAGCAGCCCTAGCGGGGGCGAGACCCAGTACTTC. The resulting protein is CASSPSGGETQYF. The receptor chain draws on TRBV7-9 and TRBJ2-5, with 10 middle bases fitting TRBD2. After removal of 5 bases from V and 5 bases from J, the junction retains 2 bases not matched to a gene. As encoded in the germline V gene (reference sequence), CDR1 is SEHNR while CDR2 is FQNEAQ. The CDR3 runs 13 residues from the cysteine to the phenylalanine. This entry keeps only the CDR3 DNA: 39 bases, framed from base 1. Joined to the reference TRBV7-9 and TRBJ2-5 proteins, this CDR3 gives the full variable domain: DTGVSQNPRHKITKRGQNVTFRCDPISEHNRLYWYRQTLGQGPEFLTYFQNEAQLEKSRLLSDRFSAERPKGSFSTLEIQRTEQGDSAMYLCASSPSGGETQYFGPGTRLLVL.